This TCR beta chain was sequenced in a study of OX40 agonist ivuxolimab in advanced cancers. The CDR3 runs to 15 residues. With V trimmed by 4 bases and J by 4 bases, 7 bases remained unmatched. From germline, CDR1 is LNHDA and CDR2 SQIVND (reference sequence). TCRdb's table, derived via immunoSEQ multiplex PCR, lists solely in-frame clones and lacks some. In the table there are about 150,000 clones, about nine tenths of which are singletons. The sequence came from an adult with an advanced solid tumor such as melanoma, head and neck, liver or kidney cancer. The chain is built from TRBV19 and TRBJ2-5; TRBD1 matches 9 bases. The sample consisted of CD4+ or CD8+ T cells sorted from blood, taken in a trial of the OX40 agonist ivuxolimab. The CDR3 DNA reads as TGTGCCAGTAGTAATCCGGGACAGGGTGGAGAGACCCAGTACTTC. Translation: CASSNPGQGGETQYF.